This entry features one TCR beta chain sequence. J lost 0 bases, V lost 5 bases, and 9 bases had no gene match. The CDR3 totals 16 residues. Germline V gene sequence: CDR1 SGHKS, CDR2 YYEKEE (reference sequence). This sample stems from a study of blood T cell repertoires in COVID-19. Some clones are missing from TCRdb's copy, which holds only in-frame ones; the method was immunoSEQ multiplex PCR. Here the sample spans 200,000 to 250,000 clones, approximately 78% being singletons. This clonotype was sampled from a woman in her 70s with COVID-19, enrolled during active disease. The V gene is TRBV5-5, the J gene TRBJ2-3; 7 bases fit TRBD2. Sequencing was performed on peripheral blood. CDR3 in DNA: TGTGCCAGCAGAACCAGGAGTAGCGGGAGCACAGATACGCAGTATTTT. This sequence encodes CASRTRSSGSTDTQYF.